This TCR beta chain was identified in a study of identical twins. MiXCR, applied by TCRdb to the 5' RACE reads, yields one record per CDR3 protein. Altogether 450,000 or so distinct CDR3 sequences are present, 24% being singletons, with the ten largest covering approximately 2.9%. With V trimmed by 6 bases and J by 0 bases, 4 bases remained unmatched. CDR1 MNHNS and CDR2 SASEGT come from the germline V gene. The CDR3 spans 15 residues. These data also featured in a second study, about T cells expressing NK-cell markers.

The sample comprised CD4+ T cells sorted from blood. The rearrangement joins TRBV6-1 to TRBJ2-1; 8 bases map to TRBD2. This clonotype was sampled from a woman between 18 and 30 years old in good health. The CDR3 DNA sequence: TGTGCCAGCAGCCACACTAGCGGCTCCTACAATGAGCAGTTCTTC. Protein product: CASSHTSGSYNEQFF.